The 16 T cell receptor beta chains listed next were all sequenced from one sample in a study of blood T cells in healthy people across ages (dated by TCRdb to 2014 to 2015). Receptor amplification or capture employed 5' RACE. Sequencing relied on an Illumina HiSeq 2500. A second roughly 7 to 11 cycle PCR used a sample-barcoded 5' primer and a J-beta primer mix. TCRdb ran its own pipeline on the public reads, namely fastp trimming at Q25 and MiXCR clone calling, and kept in-frame beta chains. Every distinct CDR3 protein forms one entry, paired with its most common genes and DNA. The sample table shows about 1,000,000 distinct CDR3 sequences, and under 55% are seen once. Around 18% of the sample comes from the top ten. Sequenced input: blood. Every receptor here comes from a woman aged 60-75 years in good health.

This chain uses TRBV5-1 with TRBJ2-7; possibly TRBD2 for D (6 bases). Germline V gives CDR1 SGHRS, CDR2 YFSETQ. This CDR3 spans 14 amino acids. The V and J ends lost 5 bases and 4 bases respectively, with 16 bases between them. CDR3 protein: CASRNILGGYEQYF. The CDR3 nucleotides read TGCGCCAGCAGGAATATATTGGGGGGATACGAGCAGTACTTC.

This chain joins TRBV6-1 and TRBJ1-5; no clear D gene. Germline V gene lookup returns CDR1 MNHNS and CDR2 SASEGT. V lost 4 bases and J lost 6, with 10 bases in between. The CDR3 sequence is 13 residues long. This CDR3 reads CASSGRESQPQHF. CDR3 nucleotide sequence: TGTGCCAGCAGTGGGAGGGAGAGTCAGCCCCAGCATTTT.

On this clonotype: One end of the junction does not line up with germline, which may come from a read error. The chain uses TRBV7-2 and TRBJ2-1; possible D gene TRBD1, 6 bases. The length of the CDR3 is 18 residues. Germline-derived CDR1 and CDR2 are SGHTA and FQGNSA. DNA for the CDR3: TGTGTCAGCAGCTTAGAGGGTTTCGGCACAGGGTCCTACAATGAGCAGTTCTTC. Its translation is CVSSLEGFGTGSYNEQFF.

The chain couples TRBV2 to TRBJ1-2, with D unclear. This CDR3 contains 14 residues. Per germline, CDR1 SNHLY and CDR2 FYNNEI. V was trimmed by 1 base and J by 10 bases, leaving 16 bases between them. As DNA, the CDR3 is TGTGCCAGCAGTGAAGTGAGGGCTGGACGGGACTACACCTTC. Its translation: CASSEVRAGRDYTF.

This chain joins TRBV20-1 and TRBJ2-1, with TRBD2 matching over 14 bases. After removal of 6 bases from V and 5 bases from J, the junction contained 6 bases not matched to a gene. The CDR3 contains 15 residues. Germline CDR1 and CDR2: DFQATT and SNEGSKA (reference sequence). In nucleotides, the CDR3 is TGCAGTGCCTTCGGGACTAGCGGGAGAAACAATGAGCAGTTCTTC. This encodes CSAFGTSGRNNEQFF.

The CDR3 sequence: CASSLAGRVFSPLHF. Written as DNA, the CDR3 is TGCGCCAGCAGCTTGGCCGGCAGGGTATTTTCACCCCTCCACTTT. The rearrangement joins TRBV5-1 to TRBJ1-6; weak D call: TRBD1 (5 bases). V dropped 0 bases and J dropped 9 bases, with 13 bases sitting between them. From germline, CDR1 is SGHRS and CDR2 YFSETQ. CDR3 length equals 15 residues.

V usage is TRBV28 and J usage is TRBJ2-2, with D unclear. This CDR3 is built from 12 residues. Germline V gene sequence: CDR1 MDHEN, CDR2 SYDVKM. CDR3 sequence reads: CATRRGTGELFF. The CDR3 DNA reads TGTGCTACGAGGAGAGGCACCGGGGAGCTGTTTTTT.

This clonotype was counted many times. The CDR3 reads CATSRDRGQTSEQYF. The DNA of the CDR3 is TGTGCCACCAGCAGAGATAGAGGACAGACGTCCGAGCAGTACTTC. The chain has TRBV15 and TRBJ2-7; weak D call: TRBD1 (6 bases). Germline loops: CDR1 LNHNV, CDR2 YYDKDF (reference sequence). Trimming removed 0 bases from V and 6 bases from J, with 15 bases in between. The CDR3 totals 15 residues.

As for this clonotype: With a much larger clone just one base away, this may be a read error. V and J are TRBV7-9 and TRBJ2-1; 10 bases match TRBD1. CDR3 length equals 14 residues. Looked up from germline, CDR1 is SEHNR and CDR2 is FQNEAQ (reference sequence). J was trimmed by 10 bases and V by 1 base; bases with no gene match: 4. As DNA, the CDR3 is TGTGCCAGCAGCTTAGGCGGGACAGGGGACGAGCAGTTCTTC. Its translation is CASSLGGTGDEQFF.

This clonotype was seen a few times. This chain joins TRBV12-3 or TRBV12-4 and TRBJ1-1; D unclear. This CDR3 is built from 13 residues. V gave up 5 bases and J gave up 0 bases, with 7 bases separating them. This CDR3 is CASSAYMNTEAFF. CDR3 DNA: TGTGCCAGCAGTGCTTACATGAACACTGAAGCTTTCTTT.

The chain couples TRBV28 to TRBJ1-2, with D possibly being TRBD1 (6 bases). CDR1 is MDHEN and CDR2 is SYDVKM in the germline V gene. V was pared by 10 bases and J by 4 bases, with 22 bases between. The CDR3 totals 15 residues. DNA of the CDR3: TGTGCCACCGCTGGATCCCGACAGGCTCCCTATGGCTACACCTTC. Amino acids: CATAGSRQAPYGYTF.

This clonotype was seen just once. Since a much larger clone is just one base distant, this may be a read error. The V gene is TRBV4-2, the J gene TRBJ2-3; TRBD2 aligns across 10 bases. The CDR3 covers 15 residues. CDR1 and CDR2 from the germline V gene are LGHNA and YNFKEQ. The CDR3 is CAGSQDGLAVDTQYF. For the CDR3, the DNA is TGTGCCGGCAGCCAAGACGGACTAGCGGTAGATACGCAGTATTTT.

This clonotype appeared a single time. The V and J genes are TRBV5-1 and TRBJ2-1; D is unclear. CDR1 is SGHRS, CDR2 YFSETQ, per germline. The CDR3 has 13 amino acids. Trimming cost V 4 bases and J 6 bases, with 11 bases left between them. CDR3 in DNA: TGCGCCAGCAGCCGTACAGAAATCAATGAGCAGTTCTTC. Protein product: CASSRTEINEQFF.

The rearrangement uses TRBV20-1 and TRBJ2-1, with D maybe TRBD2 (5 bases). CDR3 size: 13 residues. Germline lookup yields CDR1 DFQATT and CDR2 SNEGSKA (reference sequence). Trimming cost V 6 bases and J 5 bases, with 14 bases left between them. CDR3 sequence (DNA): TGCAGTGCATCGACTGCCGGGGACAATGAGCAGTTCTTC. Translating gives CSASTAGDNEQFF.

This chain links TRBV11-2 with TRBJ2-7, with 8 bases identical to TRBD2. The CDR3 spans 15 residues. J gave up 4 bases and V 6 bases, and 11 bases lay outside the gene matches. The germline CDR1 and CDR2 sequences are SGHAT and FQNNGV. The CDR3 sequence: CASRATGGRQYEQYF. Written as DNA, the CDR3 is TGTGCCAGCAGGGCGACGGGCGGGAGGCAGTACGAGCAGTACTTC.

V gene TRBV11-2 combines with J gene TRBJ2-3; 7 bases map to TRBD1. The CDR3 runs 16 residues. The junction had 11 bases not matched to a gene; V was cut back by 1 base and J by 7 bases. CDR1 is SGHAT, CDR2 FQNNGV, per germline. CDR3 region: CASSLARTGRFNTQYF. In DNA, the CDR3 is TGTGCCAGCAGCTTAGCTCGGACAGGAAGATTTAATACGCAGTATTTT.